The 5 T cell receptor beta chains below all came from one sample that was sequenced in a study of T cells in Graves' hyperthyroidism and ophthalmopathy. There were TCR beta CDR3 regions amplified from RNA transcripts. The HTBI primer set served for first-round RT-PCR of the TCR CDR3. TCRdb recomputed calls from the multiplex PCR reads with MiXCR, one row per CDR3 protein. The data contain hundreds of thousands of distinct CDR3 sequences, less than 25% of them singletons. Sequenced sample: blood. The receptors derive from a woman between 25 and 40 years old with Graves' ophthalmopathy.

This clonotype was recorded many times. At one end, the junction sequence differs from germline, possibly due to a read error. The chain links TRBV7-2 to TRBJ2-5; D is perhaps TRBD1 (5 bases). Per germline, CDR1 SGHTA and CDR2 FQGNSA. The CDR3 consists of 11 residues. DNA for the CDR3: TGTGCCAGCAGCTTTCGGCAGGGTGTGCACTTC. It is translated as CASSFRQGVHF.

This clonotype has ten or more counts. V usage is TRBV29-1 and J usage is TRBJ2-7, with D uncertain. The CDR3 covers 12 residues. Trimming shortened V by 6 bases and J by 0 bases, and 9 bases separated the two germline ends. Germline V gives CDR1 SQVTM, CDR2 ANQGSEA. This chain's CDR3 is CSVVSPSYEQYF. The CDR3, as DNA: TGCAGCGTGGTTTCGCCCTCCTACGAGCAGTACTTC.

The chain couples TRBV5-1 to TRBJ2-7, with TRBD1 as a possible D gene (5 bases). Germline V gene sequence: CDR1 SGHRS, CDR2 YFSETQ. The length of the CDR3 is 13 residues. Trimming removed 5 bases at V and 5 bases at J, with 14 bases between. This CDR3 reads CASREGVGNEQYF. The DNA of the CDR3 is TGCGCCAGCAGGGAAGGGGTCGGCAACGAGCAGTACTTC.

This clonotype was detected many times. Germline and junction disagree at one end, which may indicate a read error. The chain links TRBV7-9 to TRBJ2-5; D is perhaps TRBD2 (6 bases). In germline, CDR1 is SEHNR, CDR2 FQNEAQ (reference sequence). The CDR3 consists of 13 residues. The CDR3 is CASSLGGKETQYF. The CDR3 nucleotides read TGTGCTAGCAGCTTAGGAGGGAAAGAGACCCAGTACTTC.

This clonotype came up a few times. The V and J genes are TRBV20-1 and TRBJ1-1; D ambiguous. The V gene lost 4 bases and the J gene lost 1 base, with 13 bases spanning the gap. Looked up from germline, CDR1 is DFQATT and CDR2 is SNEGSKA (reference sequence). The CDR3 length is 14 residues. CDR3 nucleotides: TGCAGTGCTATCCTGTGGCCGTCGAACACTGAAGCTTTCTTT. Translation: CSAILWPSNTEAFF.